This TCR beta chain originates from a study of blood T cell repertoires in COVID-19. Study overall: Acute-phase and convalescent COVID-19 samples originated in the United States, Italy and Spain.

Some clones are missing from TCRdb's copy, which holds only in-frame ones; the method was immunoSEQ multiplex PCR. The data show fewer than 350,000 clones, 75% to 90% seen once. Trimming removed 0 bases at V and 5 bases at J, with 20 bases between. Germline loops: CDR1 LGHNA, CDR2 YSLEER. The CDR3 is 17 residues long. The sequence came from a woman in her 40s who had recovered from COVID-19. Sequencing used PBMCs or T cells enriched from blood (not recorded which). The V gene is TRBV4-3, the J gene TRBJ2-7; D is unresolved. Here the CDR3 reads CASSQDLPPVPRHEQYF. As DNA, the CDR3 is TGCGCCAGCAGCCAAGATCTTCCCCCGGTCCCCAGGCACGAGCAGTACTTC.